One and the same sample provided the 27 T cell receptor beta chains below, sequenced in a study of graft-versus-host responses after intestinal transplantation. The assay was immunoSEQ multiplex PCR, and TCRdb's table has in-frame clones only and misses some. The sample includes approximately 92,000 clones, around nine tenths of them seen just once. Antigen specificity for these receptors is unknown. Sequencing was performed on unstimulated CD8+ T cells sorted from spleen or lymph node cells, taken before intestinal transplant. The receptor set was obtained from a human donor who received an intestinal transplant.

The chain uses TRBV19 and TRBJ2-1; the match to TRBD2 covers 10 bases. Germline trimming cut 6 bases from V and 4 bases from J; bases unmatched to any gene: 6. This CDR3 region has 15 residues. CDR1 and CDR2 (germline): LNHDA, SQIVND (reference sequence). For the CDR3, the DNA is TGTGCCAGTAGCCCCCTAGCGGGGGATTACAATGAGCAGTTCTTC. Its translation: CASSPLAGDYNEQFF.

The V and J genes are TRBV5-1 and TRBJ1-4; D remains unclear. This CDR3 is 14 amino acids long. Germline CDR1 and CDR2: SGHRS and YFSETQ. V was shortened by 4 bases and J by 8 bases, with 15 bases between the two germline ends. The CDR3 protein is CASSPLNGKEKLFF. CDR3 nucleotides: TGCGCCAGCAGCCCTTTAAACGGGAAGGAAAAACTGTTTTTT.

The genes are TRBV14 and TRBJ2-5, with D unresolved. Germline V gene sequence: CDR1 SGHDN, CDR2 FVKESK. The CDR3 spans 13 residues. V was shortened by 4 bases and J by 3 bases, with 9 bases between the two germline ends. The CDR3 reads CASSPKTEETQYF. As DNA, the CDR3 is TGTGCCAGCAGCCCCAAGACCGAAGAGACCCAGTACTTC. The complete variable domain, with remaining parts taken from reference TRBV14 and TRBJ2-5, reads EAGVTQFPSHSVIEKGQTVTLRCDPISGHDNLYWYRRVMGKEIKFLLHFVKESKQDESGMPNNRFLAERTGGTYSTLKVQPAELEDSGVYFCASSPKTEETQYFGPGTRLLVL.

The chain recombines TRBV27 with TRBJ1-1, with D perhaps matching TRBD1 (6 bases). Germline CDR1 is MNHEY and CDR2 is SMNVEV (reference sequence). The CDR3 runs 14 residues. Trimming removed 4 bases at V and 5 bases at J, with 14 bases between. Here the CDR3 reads CASSYGFGQTEAFF. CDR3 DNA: TGTGCCAGCAGTTACGGATTCGGACAGACTGAAGCTTTCTTT.

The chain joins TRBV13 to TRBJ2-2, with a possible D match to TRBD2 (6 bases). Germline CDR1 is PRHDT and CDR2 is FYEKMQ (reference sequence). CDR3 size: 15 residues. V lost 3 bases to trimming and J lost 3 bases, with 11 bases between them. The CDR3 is CASSFPRDYTGELFF. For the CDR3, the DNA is TGTGCCAGCAGCTTCCCCAGGGACTACACCGGGGAGCTGTTTTTT.

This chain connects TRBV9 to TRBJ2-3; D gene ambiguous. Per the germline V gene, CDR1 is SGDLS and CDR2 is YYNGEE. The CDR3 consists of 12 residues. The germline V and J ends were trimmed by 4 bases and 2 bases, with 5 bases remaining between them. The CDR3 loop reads CASSPNTDTQYF. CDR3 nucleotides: TGTGCCAGCAGCCCCAACACAGATACGCAGTATTTT. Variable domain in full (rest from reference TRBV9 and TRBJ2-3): DSGVTQTPKHLITATGQRVTLRCSPRSGDLSVYWYQQSLDQGLQFLIQYYNGEERAKGNILERFSAQQFPDLHSELNLSSLELGDSALYFCASSPNTDTQYFGPGTRLTVL.

DNA for the CDR3: TGTGCCAGCAGTTTAAGGACAGGGCATCAGCCCCAGCATTTT. Translation: CASSLRTGHQPQHF. V and J are TRBV27 and TRBJ1-5; 8 bases line up with TRBD1. There are 14 residues in the CDR3. CDR1 and CDR2 from the germline V gene are MNHEY and SMNVEV (reference sequence). After removal of 2 bases from V and 5 bases from J, the junction contained 2 bases not matched to a gene.

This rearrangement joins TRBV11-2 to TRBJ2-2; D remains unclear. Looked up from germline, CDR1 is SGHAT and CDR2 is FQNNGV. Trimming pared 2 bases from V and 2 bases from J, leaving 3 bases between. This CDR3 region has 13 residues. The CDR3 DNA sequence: TGTGCCAGCAGCTTAATCAACACCGGGGAGCTGTTTTTT. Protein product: CASSLINTGELFF. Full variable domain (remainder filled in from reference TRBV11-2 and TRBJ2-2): EAGVAQSPRYKIIEKRQSVAFWCNPISGHATLYWYQQILGQGPKLLIQFQNNGVVDDSQLPKDRFSAERLKGVDSTLKIQPAKLEDSAVYLCASSLINTGELFFGEGSRLTVL.

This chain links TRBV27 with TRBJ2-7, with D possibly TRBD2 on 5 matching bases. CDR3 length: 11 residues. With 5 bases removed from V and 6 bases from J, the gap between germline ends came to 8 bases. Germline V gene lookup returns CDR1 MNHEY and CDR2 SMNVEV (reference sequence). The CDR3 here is CASSLAGEQYF. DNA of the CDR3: TGTGCCAGCAGTCTGGCGGGCGAGCAGTACTTC.

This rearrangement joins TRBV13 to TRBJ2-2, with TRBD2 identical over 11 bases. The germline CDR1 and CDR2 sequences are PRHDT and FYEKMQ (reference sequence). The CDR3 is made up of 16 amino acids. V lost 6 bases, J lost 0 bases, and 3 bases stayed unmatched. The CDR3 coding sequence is TGTGCCAGCAGTCGACTAGCGGGGACGAACACCGGGGAGCTGTTTTTT. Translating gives CASSRLAGTNTGELFF.

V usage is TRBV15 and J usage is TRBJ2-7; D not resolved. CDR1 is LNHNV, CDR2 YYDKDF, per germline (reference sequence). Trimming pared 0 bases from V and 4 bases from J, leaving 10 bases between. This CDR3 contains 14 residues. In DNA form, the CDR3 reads TGTGCCACCAGCAGAGAGGGCAGCCGGTACGAGCAGTACTTC. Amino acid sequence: CATSREGSRYEQYF.

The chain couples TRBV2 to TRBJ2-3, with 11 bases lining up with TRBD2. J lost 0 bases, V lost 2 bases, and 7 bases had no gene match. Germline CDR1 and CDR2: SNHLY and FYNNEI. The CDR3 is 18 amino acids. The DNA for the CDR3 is TGTGCCAGCAGTGAATTTACTAGCGGGGGACCAAGCACAGATACGCAGTATTTT. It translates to CASSEFTSGGPSTDTQYF.

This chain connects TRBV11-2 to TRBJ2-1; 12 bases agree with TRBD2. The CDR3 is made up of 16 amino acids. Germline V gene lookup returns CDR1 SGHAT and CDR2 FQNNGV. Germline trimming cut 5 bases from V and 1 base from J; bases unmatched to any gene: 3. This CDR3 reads CASSDGTSGSYNEQFF. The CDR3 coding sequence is TGTGCCAGCAGCGACGGGACTAGCGGGTCCTACAATGAGCAGTTCTTC.

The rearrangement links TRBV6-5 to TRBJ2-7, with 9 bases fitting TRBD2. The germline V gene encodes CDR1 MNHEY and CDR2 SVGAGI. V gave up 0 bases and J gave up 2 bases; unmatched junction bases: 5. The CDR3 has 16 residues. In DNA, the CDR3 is TGTGCCAGCAGTTACTCGAGAATAGCGGGGGCCTACGAGCAGTACTTC. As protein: CASSYSRIAGAYEQYF.

The CDR3 region has the DNA TGCAGCGTTGAGACCGAGTACTATGGCTACACCTTC. Translating it yields CSVETEYYGYTF. The chain combines TRBV29-1 with TRBJ1-2; unclear D gene. There are 12 residues in the CDR3. Germline CDR1 reads SQVTM; CDR2 reads ANQGSEA. V lost 3 bases and J lost 3, with 8 bases in between.

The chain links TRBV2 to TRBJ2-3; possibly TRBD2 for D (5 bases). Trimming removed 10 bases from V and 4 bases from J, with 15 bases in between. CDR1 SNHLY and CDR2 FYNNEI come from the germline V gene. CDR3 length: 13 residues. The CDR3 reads CANAQRFPDTQYF. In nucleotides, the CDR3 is TGTGCCAACGCCCAGCGGTTTCCAGATACGCAGTATTTT.

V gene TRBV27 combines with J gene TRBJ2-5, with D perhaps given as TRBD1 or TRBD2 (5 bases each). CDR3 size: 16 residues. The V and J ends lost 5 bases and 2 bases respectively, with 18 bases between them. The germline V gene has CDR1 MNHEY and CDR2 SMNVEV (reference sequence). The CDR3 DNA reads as TGTGCCAGCAGTCCCTATATTAGTGGGGGTCAAGAGACCCAGTACTTC. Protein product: CASSPYISGGQETQYF.

The CDR3 DNA follows: TGTGCCAGCGCAATAAACAGAGAGACCCAGTACTTC. It encodes CASAINRETQYF. The rearrangement uses TRBV6-5 and TRBJ2-5; D is undetermined. The CDR3 is made up of 12 amino acids. CDR1 is MNHEY and CDR2 is SVGAGI in the germline V gene. The V gene lost 8 bases and the J gene lost 4 bases, with 11 bases spanning the gap.

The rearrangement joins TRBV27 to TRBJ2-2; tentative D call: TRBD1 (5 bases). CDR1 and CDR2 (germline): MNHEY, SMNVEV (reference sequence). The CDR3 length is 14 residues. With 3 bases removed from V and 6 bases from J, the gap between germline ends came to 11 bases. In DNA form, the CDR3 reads TGTGCCAGCAGTTTCGGGCAGGGTGCCGGGGAGCTGTTTTTT. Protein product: CASSFGQGAGELFF.

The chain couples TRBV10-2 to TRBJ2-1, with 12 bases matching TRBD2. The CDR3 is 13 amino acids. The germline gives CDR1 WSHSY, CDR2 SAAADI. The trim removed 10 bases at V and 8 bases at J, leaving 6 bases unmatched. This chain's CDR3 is CATMGLAGDEQFF. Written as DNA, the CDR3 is TGCGCCACCATGGGACTAGCGGGTGATGAGCAGTTCTTC.

CDR3 DNA: TGTGCCAGCAGTTTAATTCTAGCGGGAGTCGGAAACATTCAGTACTTC. This encodes CASSLILAGVGNIQYF. The rearrangement links TRBV28 to TRBJ2-4; 10 bases map to TRBD2. CDR3 size: 16 residues. The V gene end was trimmed by 2 bases and the J gene end by 6 bases; junction bases not matched to a gene: 7. CDR1 is MDHEN and CDR2 is SYDVKM in the germline V gene. The full variable domain, rest sourced from reference TRBV28 and TRBJ2-4, is DVKVTQSSRYLVKRTGEKVFLECVQDMDHENMFWYRQDPGLGLRLIYFSYDVKMKEKGDIPEGYSVSREKKERFSLILESASTNQTSMYLCASSLILAGVGNIQYFGAGTRLSVL.

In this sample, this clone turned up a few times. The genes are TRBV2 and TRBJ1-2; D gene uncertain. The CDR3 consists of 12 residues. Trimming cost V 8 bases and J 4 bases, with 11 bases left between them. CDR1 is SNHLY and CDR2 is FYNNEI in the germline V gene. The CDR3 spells CASLWTVYGYTF. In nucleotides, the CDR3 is TGTGCCAGCCTTTGGACCGTCTATGGCTACACCTTC.

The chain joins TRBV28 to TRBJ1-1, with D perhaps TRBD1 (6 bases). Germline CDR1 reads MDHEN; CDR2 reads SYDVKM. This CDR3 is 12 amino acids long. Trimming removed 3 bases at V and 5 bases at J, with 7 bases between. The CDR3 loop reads CASSFRGTEAFF. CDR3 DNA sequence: TGTGCCAGCAGTTTTAGGGGGACTGAAGCTTTCTTT.

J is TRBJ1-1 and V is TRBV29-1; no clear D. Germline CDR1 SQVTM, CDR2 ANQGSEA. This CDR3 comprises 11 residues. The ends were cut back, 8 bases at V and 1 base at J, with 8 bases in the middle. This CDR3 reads CSLGENTEAFF. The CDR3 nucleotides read TGCAGCCTGGGTGAGAACACTGAAGCTTTCTTT.

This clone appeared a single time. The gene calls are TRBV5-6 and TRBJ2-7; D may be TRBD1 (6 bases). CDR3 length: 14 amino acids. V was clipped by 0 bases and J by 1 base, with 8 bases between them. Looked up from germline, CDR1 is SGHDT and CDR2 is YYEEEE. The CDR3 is CASSLVQGSYEQYF. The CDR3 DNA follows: TGTGCCAGCAGCTTGGTACAGGGTTCCTACGAGCAGTACTTC. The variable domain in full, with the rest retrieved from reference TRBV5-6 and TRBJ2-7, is DAGVTQSPTHLIKTRGQQVTLRCSPKSGHDTVSWYQQALGQGPQFIFQYYEEEERQRGNFPDRFSGHQFPNYSSELNVNALLLGDSALYLCASSLVQGSYEQYFGPGTRLTVT.

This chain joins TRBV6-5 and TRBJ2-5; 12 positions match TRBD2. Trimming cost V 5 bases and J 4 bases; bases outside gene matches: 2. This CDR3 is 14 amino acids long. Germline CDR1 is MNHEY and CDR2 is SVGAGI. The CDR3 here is CASSRTSGTETQYF. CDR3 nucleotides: TGTGCCAGCAGTAGGACTAGCGGGACAGAGACCCAGTACTTC.

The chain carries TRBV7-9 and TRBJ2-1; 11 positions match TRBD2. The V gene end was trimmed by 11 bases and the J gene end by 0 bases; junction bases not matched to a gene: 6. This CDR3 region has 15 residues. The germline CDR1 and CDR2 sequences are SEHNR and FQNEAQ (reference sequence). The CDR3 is CAGGTSGSSYNEQFF. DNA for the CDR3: TGTGCCGGGGGTACTAGCGGGAGCTCCTACAATGAGCAGTTCTTC.